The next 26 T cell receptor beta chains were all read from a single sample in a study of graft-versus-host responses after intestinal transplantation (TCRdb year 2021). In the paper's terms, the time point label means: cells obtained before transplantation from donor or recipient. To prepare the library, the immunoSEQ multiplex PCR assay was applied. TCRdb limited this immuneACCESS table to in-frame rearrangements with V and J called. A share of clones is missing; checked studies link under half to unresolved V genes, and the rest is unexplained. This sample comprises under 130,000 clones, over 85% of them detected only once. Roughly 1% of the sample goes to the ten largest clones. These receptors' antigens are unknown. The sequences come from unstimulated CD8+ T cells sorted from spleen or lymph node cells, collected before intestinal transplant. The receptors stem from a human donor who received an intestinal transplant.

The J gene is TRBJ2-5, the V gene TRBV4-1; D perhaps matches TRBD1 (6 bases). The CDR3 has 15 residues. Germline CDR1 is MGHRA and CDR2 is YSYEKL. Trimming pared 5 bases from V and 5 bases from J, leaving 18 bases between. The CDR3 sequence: CASSDGPGQLETQYF. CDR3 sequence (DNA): TGCGCCAGCAGCGATGGCCCTGGACAGCTTGAGACCCAGTACTTC.

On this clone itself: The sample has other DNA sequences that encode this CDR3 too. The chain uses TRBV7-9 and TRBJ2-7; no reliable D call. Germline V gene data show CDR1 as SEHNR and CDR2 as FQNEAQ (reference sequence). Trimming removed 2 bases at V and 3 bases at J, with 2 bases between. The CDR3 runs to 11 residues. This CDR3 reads CASSLSYEQYF. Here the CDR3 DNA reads TGTGCCAGCAGCTTAAGCTACGAGCAGTACTTC. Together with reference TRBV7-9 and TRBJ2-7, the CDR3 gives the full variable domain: DTGVSQNPRHKITKRGQNVTFRCDPISEHNRLYWYRQTLGQGPEFLTYFQNEAQLEKSRLLSDRFSAERPKGSFSTLEIQRTEQGDSAMYLCASSLSYEQYFGPGTRLTVT.

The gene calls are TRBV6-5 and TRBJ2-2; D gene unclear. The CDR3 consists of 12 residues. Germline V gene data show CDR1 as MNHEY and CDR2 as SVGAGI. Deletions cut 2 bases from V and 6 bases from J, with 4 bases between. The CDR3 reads CASSYGSGELFF. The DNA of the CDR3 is TGTGCCAGCAGTTACGGTTCCGGGGAGCTGTTTTTT.

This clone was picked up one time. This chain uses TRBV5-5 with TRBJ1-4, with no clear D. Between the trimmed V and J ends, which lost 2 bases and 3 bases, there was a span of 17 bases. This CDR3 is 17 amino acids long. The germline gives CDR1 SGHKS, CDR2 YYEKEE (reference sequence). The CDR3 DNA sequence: TGTGCCAGCAGCTTTTATGCGGCGCCCTCTCCTAATGAAAAACTGTTTTTT. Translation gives CASSFYAAPSPNEKLFF. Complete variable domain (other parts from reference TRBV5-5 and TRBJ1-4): DAGVTQSPTHLIKTRGQQVTLRCSPISGHKSVSWYQQVLGQGPQFIFQYYEKEERGRGNFPDRFSARQFPNYSSELNVNALLLGDSALYLCASSFYAAPSPNEKLFFGSGTQLSVL.

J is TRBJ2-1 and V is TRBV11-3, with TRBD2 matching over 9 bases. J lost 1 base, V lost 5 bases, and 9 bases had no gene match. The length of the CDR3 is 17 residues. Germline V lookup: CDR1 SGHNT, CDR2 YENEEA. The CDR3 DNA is TGTGCCAGCAGCCCACCTAGCGGGGTGGAATCCTACAATGAGCAGTTCTTC. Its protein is CASSPPSGVESYNEQFF.

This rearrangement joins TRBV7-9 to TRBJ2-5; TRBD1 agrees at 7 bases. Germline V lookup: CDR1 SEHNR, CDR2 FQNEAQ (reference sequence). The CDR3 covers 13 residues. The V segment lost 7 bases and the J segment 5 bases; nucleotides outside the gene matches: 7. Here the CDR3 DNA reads TGTGCCAGCACGGGACAGATGATGGAGACCCAGTACTTC. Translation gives CASTGQMMETQYF.

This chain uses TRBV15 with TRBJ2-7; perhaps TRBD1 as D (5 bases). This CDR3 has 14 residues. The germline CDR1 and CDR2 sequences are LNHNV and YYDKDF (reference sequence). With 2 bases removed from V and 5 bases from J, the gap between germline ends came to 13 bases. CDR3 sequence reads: CATSRQGQRDEQYF. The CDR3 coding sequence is TGTGCCACCAGCAGACAAGGACAACGTGACGAGCAGTACTTC. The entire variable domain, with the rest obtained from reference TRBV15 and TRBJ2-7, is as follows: DAMVIQNPRYQVTQFGKPVTLSCSQTLNHNVMYWYQQKSSQAPKLLFHYYDKDFNNEADTPDNFQSRRPNTSFCFLDIRSPGLGDTAMYLCATSRQGQRDEQYFGPGTRLTVT.

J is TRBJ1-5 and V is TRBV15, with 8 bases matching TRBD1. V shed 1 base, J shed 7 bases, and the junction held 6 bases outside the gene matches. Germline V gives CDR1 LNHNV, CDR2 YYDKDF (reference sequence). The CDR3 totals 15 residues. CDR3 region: CATSRAGGSLQPQHF. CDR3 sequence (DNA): TGTGCCACCAGCAGAGCAGGGGGCAGCTTGCAGCCCCAGCATTTT.

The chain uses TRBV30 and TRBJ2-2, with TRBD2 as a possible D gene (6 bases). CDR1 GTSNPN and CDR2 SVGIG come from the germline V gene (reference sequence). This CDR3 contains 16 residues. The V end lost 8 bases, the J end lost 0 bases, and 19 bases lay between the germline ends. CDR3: CARTVWEEPNTGELFF. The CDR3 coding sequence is TGTGCCCGGACGGTGTGGGAGGAACCGAACACCGGGGAGCTGTTTTTT.

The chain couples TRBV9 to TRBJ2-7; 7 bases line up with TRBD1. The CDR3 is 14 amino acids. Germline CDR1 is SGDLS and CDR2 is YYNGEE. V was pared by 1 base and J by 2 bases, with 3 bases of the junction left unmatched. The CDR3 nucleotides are TGTGCCAGCAGCGTAACCGGGACAGCCTACGAGCAGTACTTC. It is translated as CASSVTGTAYEQYF.

The CDR3: CASSQEPGAHYGYTF. The DNA for the CDR3 is TGCGCCAGCAGCCAAGAACCGGGGGCTCACTATGGCTACACCTTC. The chain uses TRBV4-1 and TRBJ1-2; the D gene is possibly TRBD1 (6 bases). The CDR3 runs to 15 residues. In germline, CDR1 is MGHRA, CDR2 YSYEKL. The V and J ends lost 0 bases and 3 bases respectively, with 11 bases between them.

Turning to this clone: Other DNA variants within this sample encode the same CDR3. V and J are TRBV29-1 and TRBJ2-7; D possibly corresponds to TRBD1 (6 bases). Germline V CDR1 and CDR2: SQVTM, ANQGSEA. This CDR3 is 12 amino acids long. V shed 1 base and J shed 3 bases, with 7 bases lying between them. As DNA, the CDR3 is TGCAGCGTTGAAGGGGACAACTACGAGCAGTACTTC. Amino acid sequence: CSVEGDNYEQYF.

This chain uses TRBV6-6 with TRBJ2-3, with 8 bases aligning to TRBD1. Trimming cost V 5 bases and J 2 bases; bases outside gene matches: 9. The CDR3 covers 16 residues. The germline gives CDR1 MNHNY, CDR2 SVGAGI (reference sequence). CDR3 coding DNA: TGTGCCAGCAGTCCCCACCGACAGGGGCCCACAGATACGCAGTATTTT. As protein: CASSPHRQGPTDTQYF.

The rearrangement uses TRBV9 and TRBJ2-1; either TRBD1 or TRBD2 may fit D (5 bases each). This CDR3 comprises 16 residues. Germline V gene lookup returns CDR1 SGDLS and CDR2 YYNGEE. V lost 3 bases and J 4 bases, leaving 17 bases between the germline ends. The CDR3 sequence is CASSASGTGPYNEQFF. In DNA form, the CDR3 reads TGTGCCAGCAGCGCTTCCGGGACGGGTCCATACAATGAGCAGTTCTTC.

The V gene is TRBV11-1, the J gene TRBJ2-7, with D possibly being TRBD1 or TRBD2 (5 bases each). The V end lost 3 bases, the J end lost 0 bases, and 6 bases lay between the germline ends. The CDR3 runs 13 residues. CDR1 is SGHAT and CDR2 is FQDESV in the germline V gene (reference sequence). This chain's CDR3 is CASSFGTSYEQYF. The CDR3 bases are TGTGCCAGCAGCTTTGGGACCTCCTACGAGCAGTACTTC.

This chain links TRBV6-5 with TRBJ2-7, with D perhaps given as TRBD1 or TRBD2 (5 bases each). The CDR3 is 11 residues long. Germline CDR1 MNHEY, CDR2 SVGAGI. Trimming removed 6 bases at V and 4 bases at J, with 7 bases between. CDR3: CASSEGYEQYF. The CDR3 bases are TGTGCCAGCAGCGAGGGGTACGAGCAGTACTTC.

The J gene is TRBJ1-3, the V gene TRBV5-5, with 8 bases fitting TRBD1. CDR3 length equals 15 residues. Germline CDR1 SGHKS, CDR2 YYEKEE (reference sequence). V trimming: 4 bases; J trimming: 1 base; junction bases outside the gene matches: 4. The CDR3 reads CASSDRTGSGNTIYF. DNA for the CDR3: TGTGCCAGCAGCGACCGGACAGGGTCTGGAAACACCATATATTTT.

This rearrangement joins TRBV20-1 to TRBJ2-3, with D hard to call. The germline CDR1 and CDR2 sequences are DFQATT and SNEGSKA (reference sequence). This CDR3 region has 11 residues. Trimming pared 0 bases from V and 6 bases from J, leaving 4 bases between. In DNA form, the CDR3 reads TGCAGTGCTAGAGATCTGGATACGCAGTATTTT. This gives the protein CSARDLDTQYF.

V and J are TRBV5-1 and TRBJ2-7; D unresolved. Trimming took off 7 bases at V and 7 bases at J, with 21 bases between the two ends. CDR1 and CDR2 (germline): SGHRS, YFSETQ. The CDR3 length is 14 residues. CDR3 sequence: CASVKGDGLGEQYF. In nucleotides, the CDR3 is TGCGCCAGCGTCAAGGGCGACGGTCTAGGGGAGCAGTACTTC.

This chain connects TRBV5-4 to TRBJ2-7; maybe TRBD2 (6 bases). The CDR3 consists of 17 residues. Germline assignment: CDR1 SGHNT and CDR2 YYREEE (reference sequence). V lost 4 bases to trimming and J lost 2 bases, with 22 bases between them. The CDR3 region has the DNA TGTGCCAGCAGCATCTCCAAGTGGGGCGGGGAGACCTACGAGCAGTACTTC. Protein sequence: CASSISKWGGETYEQYF. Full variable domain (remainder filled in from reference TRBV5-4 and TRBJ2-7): ETGVTQSPTHLIKTRGQQVTLRCSSQSGHNTVSWYQQALGQGPQFIFQYYREEENGRGNFPPRFSGLQFPNYSSELNVNALELDDSALYLCASSISKWGGETYEQYFGPGTRLTVT.

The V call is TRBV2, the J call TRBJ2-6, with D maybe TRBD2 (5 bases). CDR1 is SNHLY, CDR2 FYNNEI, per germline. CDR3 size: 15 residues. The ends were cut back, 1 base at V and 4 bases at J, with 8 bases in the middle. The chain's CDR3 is CASSEGGPGANVLTF. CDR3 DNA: TGTGCCAGCAGTGAAGGAGGGCCCGGGGCCAACGTCCTGACTTTC.

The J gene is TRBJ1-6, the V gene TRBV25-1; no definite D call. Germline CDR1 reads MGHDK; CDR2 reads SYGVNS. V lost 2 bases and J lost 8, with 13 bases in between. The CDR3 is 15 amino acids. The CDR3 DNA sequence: TGTGCCAGCAGTGAAATTCGGACGGGATATTCACCCCTCCACTTT. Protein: CASSEIRTGYSPLHF. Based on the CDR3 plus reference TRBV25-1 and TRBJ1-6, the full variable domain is EADIYQTPRYLVIGTGKKITLECSQTMGHDKMYWYQQDPGMELHLIHYSYGVNSTEKGDLSSESTVSRIRTEHFPLTLESARPSHTSQYLCASSEIRTGYSPLHFGNGTRLTVT.

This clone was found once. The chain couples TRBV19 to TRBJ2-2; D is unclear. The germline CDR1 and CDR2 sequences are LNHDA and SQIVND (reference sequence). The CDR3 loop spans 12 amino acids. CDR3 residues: CASSVNTGELFF. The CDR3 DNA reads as TGTGCGTCGTCCGTCAACACCGGGGAGCTGTTTTTT.

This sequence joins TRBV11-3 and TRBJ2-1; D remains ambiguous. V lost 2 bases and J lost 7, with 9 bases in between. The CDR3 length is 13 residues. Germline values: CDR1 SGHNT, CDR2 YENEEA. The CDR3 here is CASSLRPENEQFF. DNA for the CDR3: TGTGCCAGCAGCTTACGTCCGGAGAATGAGCAGTTCTTC.

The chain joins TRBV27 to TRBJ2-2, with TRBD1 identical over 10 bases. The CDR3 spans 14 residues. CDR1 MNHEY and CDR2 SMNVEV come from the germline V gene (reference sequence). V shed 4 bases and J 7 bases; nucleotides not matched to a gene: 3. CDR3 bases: TGTGCCAGCAGTTGGACAGGGGGACACGGGGAGCTGTTTTTT. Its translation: CASSWTGGHGELFF.

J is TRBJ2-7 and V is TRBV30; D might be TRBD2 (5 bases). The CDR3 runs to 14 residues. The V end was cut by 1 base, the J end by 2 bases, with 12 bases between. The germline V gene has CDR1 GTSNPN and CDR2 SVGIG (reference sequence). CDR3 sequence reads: CAWSGGQKAYEQYF. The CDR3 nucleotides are TGTGCCTGGAGTGGAGGGCAAAAAGCCTACGAGCAGTACTTC.